This T cell receptor (beta chain) was sequenced for a study of CD8+ T cells in alopecia areata. Study information: Treated individuals took tofacitinib by mouth, 5 to 10 mg twice daily. Study observations and caveats: Clonality in the scalp and expanded CD8+ clones ranked among the top 100 were significantly decreased by tofacitinib. A single nonresponder leaves the baseline CD8+ expansion link to response uncertain. In scalp samples, resident alphabeta T cells of normal skin are also sequenced.

Indicated treatment: oral pan-JAK inhibitor, 5-10 mg twice daily. Extracted from the samples, RNA was reverse transcribed into cDNA to serve as the sequencing template. Clones were sequenced by immunoSEQ multiplex PCR, and TCRdb holds only the in-frame ones, with some missing. The table shows under 150,000 clones, with 45% to 65% occurring only once. Trimming took off 7 bases at V and 1 base at J, with 10 bases between the two ends. Germline values: CDR1 SQVTM, CDR2 ANQGSEA. The CDR3 length is 12 residues. Worth noting for this clone: Its target is unknown.

The receptor comes from a human donor with alopecia areata. V usage is TRBV29-1 and J usage is TRBJ2-5, with D possibly matching TRBD1 (6 bases). This material consisted of CD4+ T cells sorted from blood, taken at week 24, from a patient treated with tofacitinib. The DNA for the CDR3 is TGCAGCGAGACAGGACCCCAAGAGACCCAGTACTTC. Translating it yields CSETGPQETQYF.